This TCR beta chain is from a study of T-cell memory formation after mild COVID-19. The sample holds a few counts of this clonotype. Looked up from germline, CDR1 is SGHVS and CDR2 is FQNEAQ. This CDR3 contains 12 residues. V was cut by 5 bases and J by 2 bases, with 6 bases left in between. One entry per CDR3 protein, called by TCRdb with MiXCR from the 5' RACE reads. The repertoire has just over 200,000 distinct CDR3 sequences, 9.5% of them found once; the top ten carry around 3.3%. The rearrangement uses TRBV7-8 and TRBJ1-2; D is undetermined. Sequenced sample: PBMCs or a T cell subset sorted from them (not recorded which). This receptor was taken from a young man who had mild COVID-19 (a few samples of this study predate the infection). Cell type and time point are not known. CDR3 amino acids: CASSQTNYGYTF. The DNA for the CDR3 is TGTGCCAGCAGCCAAACGAACTATGGCTACACCTTC.